Listed here are 7 T cell receptor beta chains from one sample, sequenced in a study of T-cell reconstitution after alpha-beta-depleted transplantation in children. Researchers prepared the TCRbeta library using unique molecular identifiers, the study reports. TCRdb reprocessed the PCR reads with MiXCR, giving one entry per CDR3 protein. The data hold 670,000 or so distinct CDR3 sequences, with around 13% observed a single time. The sample consisted of PBMCs, taken before TCRalphabeta/CD19-depleted stem cell transplant. The receptors shown here come from a girl aged 2 to 10 with congenital amegakaryocytic thrombocytopenia, due to receive a stem cell transplant.

This clonotype was recorded a few times. The chain recombines TRBV20-1 with TRBJ2-7; D unclear. This CDR3 is built from 14 residues. Looked up from germline, CDR1 is DFQATT and CDR2 is SNEGSKA (reference sequence). V lost 3 bases and J lost 2, with 14 bases in between. The CDR3 loop reads CSASRTVRTYEQYF. CDR3 DNA: TGCAGTGCTAGCCGAACCGTAAGAACCTACGAGCAGTACTTC.

V and J are TRBV5-1 and TRBJ2-5; 8 positions match TRBD1. CDR3 size: 14 residues. The V segment lost 3 bases and the J segment 5 bases; nucleotides outside the gene matches: 6. From germline, CDR1 is SGHRS and CDR2 YFSETQ. This CDR3 reads CASSSQGVEETQYF. The CDR3 DNA is TGCGCCAGCAGCTCACAGGGGGTCGAGGAGACCCAGTACTTC. The entire variable domain, with the rest obtained from reference TRBV5-1 and TRBJ2-5, is as follows: KAGVTQTPRYLIKTRGQQVTLSCSPISGHRSVSWYQQTPGQGLQFLFEYFSETQRNKGNFPGRFSGRQFSNSRSEMNVSTLELGDSALYLCASSSQGVEETQYFGPGTRLLVL.

The table lists this clonotype with many counts. At one end the junction does not follow the germline gene, possibly because of a read error. The gene calls are TRBV7-9 and TRBJ2-6; D gene ambiguous. This CDR3 is built from 11 residues. The germline gives CDR1 SEHNR, CDR2 FQNEAQ (reference sequence). The CDR3 DNA follows: TGTGCCAGCAGCCTAGCCAACGTCCTGACTTTC. This gives the protein CASSLANVLTF.

This clonotype was observed at least ten times. The chain recombines TRBV12-3 or TRBV12-4 with TRBJ1-1; 7 bases fit TRBD1. The J segment lost 8 bases and the V segment lost 5 bases, leaving 14 bases of the junction unmatched. CDR3 length: 15 amino acids. Here the CDR3 DNA reads TGTGCCAGCAGTCAAAGACAGGGAAGATCGGAGGAAGCTTTCTTT. The encoded protein is CASSQRQGRSEEAFF.

The V gene is TRBV2, the J gene TRBJ2-6, with D unresolved. Per the germline V gene, CDR1 is SNHLY and CDR2 is FYNNEI. This CDR3 has 16 residues. The ends were cut back, 1 base at V and 2 bases at J, with 9 bases in the middle. CDR3 DNA: TGTGCCAGCAGTGAAGGTCCGCTAGCTGGGGCCAACGTCCTGACTTTC. It translates to CASSEGPLAGANVLTF.

This sequence joins TRBV5-5 and TRBJ2-3, with unresolved D. V lost 0 bases to trimming and J lost 7 bases, with 6 bases between them. Per germline, CDR1 SGHKS and CDR2 YYEKEE (reference sequence). The CDR3 contains 12 residues. The CDR3 region has the DNA TGTGCCAGCAGCTTGGAGGCGAATACGCAGTATTTT. Translated: CASSLEANTQYF. Using reference TRBV5-5 and TRBJ2-3 for the parts outside the CDR3, the full variable domain is DAGVTQSPTHLIKTRGQQVTLRCSPISGHKSVSWYQQVLGQGPQFIFQYYEKEERGRGNFPDRFSARQFPNYSSELNVNALLLGDSALYLCASSLEANTQYFGPGTRLTVL.

The chain recombines TRBV6-2 or TRBV6-3 with TRBJ2-1; 7 nucleotides line up with TRBD1. With 6 bases clipped from V and 7 bases from J, the junction kept 30 bases outside the gene matches. The CDR3 sequence is 21 residues long. Germline loops: CDR1 MNHEY, CDR2 SVGEGT. DNA of the CDR3: TGTGCCAGCAGGTCCCGGTACAGGGGTTTAATAACCAGGTGGGGTGAAAATGAGCAGTTCTTC. Its translation: CASRSRYRGLITRWGENEQFF.